This T cell receptor beta chain was captured in a study of regulatory T cells in long-lasting Graves disease (dated by TCRdb to the early 2020s). Looking at the study overall: Newly diagnosed Graves' disease patients had taken antithyroid drugs for less than 3 months. Patients with persistent Graves' disease were compared with patients with newly diagnosed Graves' disease using TCR sequencing and RNA sequencing of peripheral blood. The study took place in China and was registered as a clinical trial. TCR sequencing covered some 13 persistent and approximately 20 newly diagnosed Graves' disease patients, 33 samples in total. Results and caveats for the whole study, not just this receptor: Sequencing and analysis were limited to the TCR beta chain. Persistent disease showed preferential use of TRBV28, TRBJ1-2 and TRBJ2-5, whereas newly diagnosed disease favored TRBV20-1 and TRBJ2-1. Patients with persistent disease shared more public clonotypes (about 2,700) than newly diagnosed patients did (about 1,000). Compared with newly diagnosed patients, patients with persistent Graves' disease had lower TCR Shannon entropy and fewer highly expanded clones, which suggests clonal expansion. The small sample size was acknowledged by the authors as a limitation that may reduce accuracy. The study examined only peripheral blood because the primary lesion, thyroid tissue, could not be accessed.

This clonotype was observed at least ten times. What this receptor recognizes is not known. There are no base qualities to consult, and no much larger clone falls within one base. The time point label corresponds to: newly diagnosed GD, antithyroid drugs for less than 3 months. RNA was extracted from PBMCs in TRIzol for both TCR sequencing and RNA sequencing. The diagnosis of Graves' disease followed American Thyroid Association guidelines. The patients came from an endocrinology department in Xi'an, China. Each patient gave around 9 milliliters of peripheral blood, collected in an EDTA anticoagulant tube. Ficoll Paque Plus density gradient separation was used to isolate PBMCs, and no further T cell sorting was done. An Agilent 2100 Bioanalyzer and agarose gel were used to check RNA quality, while a NanoDrop 2000 measured RNA concentration. Library preparation was by multiplex PCR. Sequencing was performed on an Illumina HiSeq 4000. TCR beta libraries were built with iRepertoire HTBI primers and Arm-PCR amplification of CDR3 regions. Before sequencing, the PCR products underwent gel purification. The authors' pipeline ran thus. Across samples, 55 to 80 TRBV and 13 to 15 TRBJ segments were identified and used for gene usage analysis of CDR3 amino acid clonotypes. COPE and FqMerger were used to merge the filtered high-quality paired reads into contigs. BLAST was used to align contigs to IMGT TRBV, TRBD and TRBJ reference genes, with CDR3 defined following IMGT. Any clonotype with a frequency above 0.1% was counted as a highly expanded clone. Shannon entropy served as the measure of repertoire diversity, while the Gini coefficient captured V-J evenness. Public clonotypes were defined as clonotypes shared by more than one individual. TCRdb reanalyzed the raw reads on its own, using fastp at Q25 for trimming and MiXCR for clone calling, and kept in-frame beta chains. Identical CDR3 protein sequences are pooled into one entry, listed with their most common genes and DNA. The V and J calls come from TCRdb's annotation, not from the publication. Within this sample are 500,000 or so distinct CDR3 sequences, with 14% of them counted one time only. The biggest ten clones account for around a sixth of the sample.

CDR1 and CDR2, per the germline V gene, are MDHEN and SYDVKM. V ends up 7 bases short and J 4 bases short, with an unmatched junction base count of 5. Including the terminal cysteine and phenylalanine, the CDR3 comprises 14 residues. This entry keeps only the CDR3 DNA: 42 bases, framed from base 1. This sample was shared with a second study, whose subject was T cells in Graves' hyperthyroidism and ophthalmopathy. As the second study states: Graves' hyperthyroidism was defined as stable when no progression to ophthalmopathy occurred over 18 months of follow-up. Hyperthyroidism patients were newly diagnosed, with disease duration under 2 months, and aged 18 to 65 years. Patients with uncontrolled infections, other autoimmune diseases, pregnancy or lactation were excluded. Clinical symptoms, serum thyroxine and TRAb, thyroid ultrasound, and orbital computed tomography formed the basis for the diagnoses. The first round of RT-PCR for the TCR CDR3 was performed with the HTBI primer set and the Qiagen OneStep RT-PCR kit. Most expanded thyroid clonotypes (frequency above 0.001) were also detected in blood, suggesting blood repertoires may reflect thyroid immune responses. A model built on a 13 V-J signature distinguished ophthalmopathy from stable hyperthyroidism, reaching 85% to 90% sensitivity and under 84% specificity in cross-validation and 80%/75% in testing. In validation, the model predicted progression to ophthalmopathy a median of 6.5 months before onset, with about 67% sensitivity and almost 75% specificity. To identify TCR V-J signatures that set the groups apart, the researchers used a discovery cohort of about a hundred patients, made up of under 45 with Graves' ophthalmopathy and 57 with stable Graves' hyperthyroidism. Whether ophthalmopathy could be predicted prospectively was tested in an independent validation cohort made up of under 20 hyperthyroidism patients plus 17 patients who later progressed to ophthalmopathy. For training and testing, the 95 to 100 patients in the discovery cohort were randomly divided in a 7:3 ratio. In addition, the study compared T-cell repertoires in thyroid tissue and in blood from six Graves' hyperthyroidism patients. Once sampling was done, hyperthyroidism patients were given methimazole at a starting dose of 30 mg daily, whereas ophthalmopathy patients were given high-dose intravenous methylprednisolone. A second multiplex PCR round built the libraries, followed by size selection and purification. Sequencing of the libraries was done on an Illumina HiSeq2000 using paired-end 100 bp reads. SOAPnuke was used to process the raw data, removing reads that contained adapters or uncalled bases, had a mean Phred below 15, or lacked an exact match to the constant primer or identifier. COPE v1.2.5 was used to merge the high-quality paired reads, and each unique nucleotide sequence was defined as a clonotype. MiTCR v1.1 was used to align clonotypes to the IMGT TRBV, TRBD and TRBJ reference segments. The analysis was restricted to V-J combinations with a frequency above 0.0001, which together covered 99.2% of the repertoires. The TCS score was defined as the ratio of F50 (clonal expansion) to E x V (chaos), calculated using BLOSUM62-based TCRdist between CDR3 peptides within each V-J. Welch's t-statistics and random forest reduced roughly 530 V-J features to some 14, which were used in a naive Bayes classifier (R e1071). No statistical method was used to fix the sample size in advance, and group allocation was not hidden from the investigators. According to the paper, TCR Vbeta CDR3 sequencing was carried out on around 140 peripheral blood samples, which came from under 50 ophthalmopathy, fewer than 80 hyperthyroidism and about 17 progressor patients.

Sample: peripheral blood mononuclear cells (PBMCs), taken at new diagnosis, from a patient treated with antithyroid drugs. The TCR was taken from a woman aged 45-65 years with Graves disease. Donor details come from another sample of the same person, matched by shared clones. Rearrangement joined TRBV28 to TRBJ1-5; TRBD1 fits 9 bases in the junction. The sequenced DNA is TGTGCCAGCATTAACGGACAGGGGAATCAGCCCCAGCATTTT. Its translation is CASINGQGNQPQHF.